This T cell receptor (beta chain) was captured in a study of control samples from healthy donors and cancer patients. About this clone: Other DNA sequences in the same sample also yield this CDR3.

Germline loops: CDR1 MDHEN, CDR2 SYDVKM. J lost 8 bases, V lost 7 bases, and 11 bases had no gene match. The CDR3 totals 15 residues. Clones were read by immunoSEQ multiplex PCR, and TCRdb kept only the in-frame ones, dropping some. The data contain about 120,000 clones, over 85% of them seen just once; the ten biggest clones take up 2% to 3%. This TCR was sampled from a man under 40 in good health. Sequencing used blood. The chain is built from TRBV28 and TRBJ2-3; TRBD2 agrees at 11 bases. CDR3 DNA sequence: TGTGCCAGCAAAGATAGCGGGGGGGCTTTTTTTACGCAGTATTTT. It codes for CASKDSGGAFFTQYF.